A selection of T cell receptor beta chains follows, all from one sample in a study of OX40 agonist ivuxolimab in advanced cancers. The assay was immunoSEQ multiplex PCR, and TCRdb's table has in-frame clones only and misses some. The data hold roughly 65,000 clones, with 80% to 85% observed a single time. The starting material was CD4+ or CD8+ T cells sorted from blood, obtained in a trial of the OX40 agonist ivuxolimab. The receptors shown here come from an adult with an advanced solid tumor such as melanoma, head and neck, liver or kidney cancer. The CDR3 runs from the conserved cysteine through the conserved F or W. Each record gives: V gene, D gene, CDR3 protein. A D gene is named only where the DNA matches it firmly.

>TRBV2|TRBD1
CASSSTGVGNTIYF
>TRBV27|.
CASSLAFHSPLHF
>TRBV10-3|.
CAISESWGGTEAFF
>TRBV5-1|TRBD1
CASRITGGSYEQYF
>TRBV4-1|TRBD2
CASSPAGGPGANVLTF
>TRBV29-1|TRBD2
CSVSGTRGLLYEQYF
>TRBV11-3|TRBD1
CASSSGQGLGANVLTF
>TRBV7-2|.
CASSFNRESGYTF
>TRBV6-4|TRBD1
CASRASGTGAPSSPYEQYF
>TRBV13|TRBD1
CASSQGGEYSGANVLTF
>TRBV7-6|.
CASSLEAGTSYEQYF
>TRBV4-1|.
CASSQLQGRGGEEKLFF
>TRBV7-9|.
CASSSPGTFQETQYF
>TRBV20-1|.
CGAGPPETQYF
>TRBV5-1|.
CASSLGQDTLAKNIQYF
>TRBV28|TRBD2
CASSPGGGSEQFF
>TRBV7-9|TRBD2
CASSLSEASGTTDTQYF
>TRBV5-1|TRBD1
CASSLGDRGLAKNIQYF
>TRBV4-1|TRBD1
CASSPGQGIGGMNTEAFF
>TRBV27|.
CASNRAGGMDTEAFF
>TRBV30|TRBD1
CAWSKGQGRYEQYF
>TRBV2|.
CASRVYNEQFF
>TRBV6-1|TRBD1
CASSENRGGEKLFF
>TRBV18|.
CASSPLRNSNQPQHF
>TRBV5-1|TRBD1
CASSLGLGQGSGELFF
>TRBV9|.
CASSVESYNSPLHF
>TRBV11-1|.
CASSQEGFSSYNEQFF
>TRBV6-5|TRBD1
CASWTGQPYEQYF
>TRBV19|.
CASTQGQNYGYTF
>TRBV5-1|.
CASSLDTNYNSPLHF
>TRBV6-5|.
CASSQVAGANYGYTF
>TRBV25-1|TRBD1
CASSPGQGLETQYF
>TRBV4-1|.
CASSQDWTRGAYSNQPQHF
>TRBV15|.
CATSRDRNYGYTF
>TRBV27|.
CASSRGTNEKLFF
>TRBV7-7|TRBD1
CASSYDRVQTQYF
>TRBV28|.
CASWDSGNTIYF
>TRBV15|.
CATSRAFSNEQFF
>TRBV7-2|TRBD1
CASSFGQGGEQYF
>TRBV27|TRBD2
CASSLSLAGAGDEQYF
>TRBV2|.
CASRADGGRAKTQYF
>TRBV5-1|TRBD2
CASSDLLAGVQETQYF
>TRBV15|TRBD1
CATSRERGQGAREQFF
>TRBV5-4|.
CASSLGATNEKLFF